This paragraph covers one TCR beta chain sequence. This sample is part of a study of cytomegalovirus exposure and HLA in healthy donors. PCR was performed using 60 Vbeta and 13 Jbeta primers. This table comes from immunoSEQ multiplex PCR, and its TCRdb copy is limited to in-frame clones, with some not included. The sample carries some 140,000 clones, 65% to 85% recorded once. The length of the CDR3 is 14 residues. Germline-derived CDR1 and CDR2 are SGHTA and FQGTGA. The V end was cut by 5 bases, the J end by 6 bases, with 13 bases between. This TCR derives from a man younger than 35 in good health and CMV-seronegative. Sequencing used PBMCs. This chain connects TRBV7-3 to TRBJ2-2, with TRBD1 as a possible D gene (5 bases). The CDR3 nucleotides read TGTGCCAGCAGCGGGGCGTCAAGGTCCGGGGAGCTGTTTTTT. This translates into CASSGASRSGELFF.